This TCR beta chain was retrieved from a study of cytomegalovirus exposure and HLA in healthy donors. Per the germline V gene, CDR1 is MDHEN and CDR2 is SYDVKM. CDR3 length equals 15 residues. V trimming: 8 bases; J trimming: 4 bases; junction bases outside the gene matches: 13. With 60 Vbeta and 13 Jbeta primers, the PCR was carried out. The table came from immunoSEQ multiplex PCR; TCRdb's copy has only in-frame clones and leaves some out. Among approximately 170,000 clones, 70% to 90% were seen once, and the ten largest hold 0.7% to 0.95%. The chain recombines TRBV28 with TRBJ2-7; 8 bases agree with TRBD1. The TCR originated in a woman younger than 35 in good health and CMV-seronegative. The sequenced sample was PBMCs. CDR3 DNA: TGTGCCAGCTCACGGCCAGGGGGCGCTTTATACGAGCAGTACTTC. It codes for CASSRPGGALYEQYF.